These 27 T cell receptor beta chains originate from one sample sequenced in a study of blood T cell repertoires in COVID-19. Produced via immunoSEQ multiplex PCR; TCRdb's table is partial and in-frame only. The data contain 45,000 to 50,000 clones, over 70% of them singletons. Sequencing input: peripheral blood. Source of these receptors: a middle-aged man with acute or convalescent COVID-19.

This chain links TRBV4-2 with TRBJ1-5, with D tentatively TRBD1 (5 bases). Germline assignment: CDR1 LGHNA and CDR2 YNFKEQ. V was trimmed by 1 base and J by 2 bases, leaving 15 bases between them. This CDR3 region has 17 residues. The CDR3 DNA reads as TGTGCCAGCAGCCAAGTCCTAGGGGCTAGCGGCAATCAGCCCCAGCATTTT. Its protein product is CASSQVLGASGNQPQHF.

CDR3 bases: TGTGCCAGCTCACCTTGGTTAGAGAACACTGAAGCTTTCTTT. It codes for CASSPWLENTEAFF. V usage is TRBV18 and J usage is TRBJ1-1; D is unresolved. CDR1 and CDR2 from the germline V gene are KGHSH and LQKENI. CDR3 length: 14 residues. The ends were cut back, 3 bases at V and 1 base at J, with 9 bases in the middle.

The gene calls are TRBV9 and TRBJ2-1; the match to TRBD2 covers 12 bases. The CDR3 sequence is 16 residues long. Germline loops: CDR1 SGDLS, CDR2 YYNGEE. V was clipped by 3 bases and J by 4 bases; unmatched bases: 5. The CDR3 loop is CASSASLAGGYNEQFF. CDR3 DNA: TGTGCCAGCAGCGCATCCCTAGCGGGAGGGTACAATGAGCAGTTCTTC.

The chain links TRBV6-1 to TRBJ1-5; D may be TRBD1 (5 bases). This CDR3 contains 13 residues. V was cut by 2 bases and J by 6 bases, with 8 bases left in between. Germline V gives CDR1 MNHNS, CDR2 SASEGT. The CDR3 loop is CASSERGLQPQHF. The CDR3 bases are TGTGCCAGCAGTGAAAGGGGACTTCAGCCCCAGCATTTT.

V gene TRBV27 combines with J gene TRBJ1-6; D uncertain. The germline CDR1 and CDR2 sequences are MNHEY and SMNVEV (reference sequence). The CDR3 has 14 residues. V was pared by 7 bases and J by 9 bases, with 16 bases between. The DNA for the CDR3 is TGTGCCAGCATCGCGGGTATTGGCCCTTCACCCCTCCACTTT. Translation: CASIAGIGPSPLHF.

The chain joins TRBV7-9 to TRBJ1-5; D gene unclear. Germline loops: CDR1 SEHNR, CDR2 FQNEAQ (reference sequence). Trimming shortened V by 1 base and J by 8 bases, and 6 bases separated the two germline ends. This CDR3 has 12 amino acids. DNA of the CDR3: TGTGCCAGCAGCTTAGGAAGCAAGCCCCAGCATTTT. Residues: CASSLGSKPQHF.

Only a few counts were recorded for this clone. This chain connects TRBV25-1 to TRBJ2-1, with 12 bases identical to TRBD1. CDR3 size: 18 residues. Losses at the gene ends were 4 bases for V and 3 bases for J; bases not matched to a gene: 10. Germline V lookup: CDR1 MGHDK, CDR2 SYGVNS. The CDR3 DNA reads as TGTGCCAGCAGTGCCGGGACAGGGGGCGGTTTCTTCTACAATGAGCAGTTCTTC. Translated, it gives CASSAGTGGGFFYNEQFF.

V is TRBV19 and J is TRBJ1-5; D gene ambiguous. The germline V gene encodes CDR1 LNHDA and CDR2 SQIVND (reference sequence). The CDR3 sequence is 15 residues long. The V and J ends lost 5 bases and 0 bases respectively, with 11 bases between them. The CDR3 sequence: CASSGMRNSNQPQHF. In DNA, the CDR3 is TGTGCCAGTAGTGGAATGAGGAATAGCAATCAGCCCCAGCATTTT.

This sequence joins TRBV5-6 and TRBJ1-2; no firm D call. Trimming left V 4 bases short and J 2 bases short, with 9 bases between. The CDR3 sequence is 13 residues long. The germline V gene encodes CDR1 SGHDT and CDR2 YYEEEE. The CDR3: CASSQARNYGYTF. CDR3 DNA: TGTGCCAGCAGCCAGGCCAGAAACTATGGCTACACCTTC.

The V gene is TRBV5-1, the J gene TRBJ1-1; D gene ambiguous. From germline, CDR1 is SGHRS and CDR2 YFSETQ. The CDR3 runs 14 residues. V lost 0 bases and J 1 base, leaving 7 bases between the germline ends. The CDR3 DNA follows: TGCGCCAGCAGCTTGGACTCGAGGAACACTGAAGCTTTCTTT. Translated, it gives CASSLDSRNTEAFF.

The chain recombines TRBV10-3 with TRBJ1-1; no clear D gene. Germline assignment: CDR1 ENHRY and CDR2 SYGVKD. This CDR3 comprises 13 residues. V lost 8 bases, J lost 8 bases, and 18 bases lay in between. CDR3 protein: CAIGRTGAREAFF. DNA of the CDR3: TGTGCCATCGGCCGGACTGGAGCTCGGGAAGCTTTCTTT.

This clone has only one observation. CDR3 sequence: CASSIALTYEQYF. CDR3 DNA: TGTGCCAGTAGTATAGCCCTTACCTACGAGCAGTACTTC. This chain uses TRBV19 with TRBJ2-7, with D uncertain. The germline CDR1 and CDR2 sequences are LNHDA and SQIVND (reference sequence). There are 13 residues in the CDR3. Between the trimmed V and J ends, which lost 1 base and 2 bases, there was a span of 6 bases.

This chain links TRBV2 with TRBJ2-5; TRBD2 matches 10 bases. V shed 7 bases, J shed 4 bases, and the junction held 9 bases outside the gene matches. The CDR3 runs 15 residues. Germline V gives CDR1 SNHLY, CDR2 FYNNEI. In DNA form, the CDR3 reads TGTGCCAGCACGGTGTCTAGCGGGAGTCGAGAGACCCAGTACTTC. It encodes CASTVSSGSRETQYF. The full variable domain, its missing parts supplied by reference TRBV2 and TRBJ2-5, is EPEVTQTPSHQVTQMGQEVILRCVPISNHLYFYWYRQILGQKVEFLVSFYNNEISEKSEIFDDQFSVERPDGSNFTLKIRSTKLEDSAMYFCASTVSSGSRETQYFGPGTRLLVL.

This chain joins TRBV7-9 and TRBJ2-3; D is perhaps TRBD2 (5 bases). The germline CDR1 and CDR2 sequences are SEHNR and FQNEAQ (reference sequence). The CDR3 contains 13 residues. Trimming pared 5 bases from V and 2 bases from J, leaving 8 bases between. The CDR3 reads CASSSRDTDTQYF. For the CDR3, the DNA is TGTGCCAGCAGCAGCCGGGACACAGATACGCAGTATTTT.

V is TRBV29-1 and J is TRBJ1-5; a weak D match, TRBD1 (5 bases). Germline values: CDR1 SQVTM, CDR2 ANQGSEA. Trimming removed 7 bases at V and 2 bases at J, with 12 bases between. CDR3 length equals 13 residues. For the CDR3, the DNA is TGCAGCGCACAGGAATCTGGCAATCAGCCCCAGCATTTT. Translation gives CSAQESGNQPQHF.

Remarks on this clone: Within the sample, other DNA sequences also encode this same CDR3. V gene TRBV5-1 combines with J gene TRBJ1-5, with 7 bases aligning to TRBD1. The ends lost 5 bases at V and 4 bases at J; junction bases unmatched: 3. CDR3 length: 13 amino acids. Germline-derived CDR1 and CDR2 are SGHRS and YFSETQ. In DNA, the CDR3 is TGCGCCAGCAGGGGGGACAGTAATCAGCCCCAGCATTTT. This gives the protein CASRGDSNQPQHF. Drawing the rest from reference TRBV5-1 and TRBJ1-5, the complete variable domain is KAGVTQTPRYLIKTRGQQVTLSCSPISGHRSVSWYQQTPGQGLQFLFEYFSETQRNKGNFPGRFSGRQFSNSRSEMNVSTLELGDSALYLCASRGDSNQPQHFGDGTRLSIL.

The chain is built from TRBV4-3 and TRBJ1-6, with no clear D. Trimming left V 0 bases short and J 11 bases short, with 11 bases between. The CDR3 runs 14 residues. Germline values: CDR1 LGHNA, CDR2 YSLEER. The CDR3 loop reads CASSQDPSDTPLHF. In DNA, the CDR3 is TGCGCCAGCAGCCAAGATCCCAGTGATACACCCCTCCACTTT.

V is TRBV4-1 and J is TRBJ1-2; D might be TRBD1 (6 bases). V lost 2 bases to trimming and J lost 5 bases, with 24 bases between them. Germline V gene sequence: CDR1 MGHRA, CDR2 YSYEKL. The CDR3 covers 18 residues. The chain's CDR3 is CASSQQVAGAGLGYGYTF. CDR3 nucleotides: TGCGCCAGCAGCCAACAGGTGGCAGGGGCAGGCTTGGGTTATGGCTACACCTTC.

J is TRBJ2-7 and V is TRBV5-4, with D unclear. With 0 bases removed from V and 4 bases from J, the gap between germline ends came to 8 bases. CDR3 length: 13 residues. Germline V lookup: CDR1 SGHNT, CDR2 YYREEE (reference sequence). The CDR3 bases are TGTGCCAGCAGCTTGGCAGGAAGGTACGAGCAGTACTTC. It specifies CASSLAGRYEQYF.

This chain uses TRBV3-1 (or the pseudogene TRBV3-2) with TRBJ1-4; maybe TRBD1 (5 bases). Germline loops: CDR1 LGHDT, CDR2 YNNKEL (reference sequence). V was clipped by 0 bases and J by 8 bases, with 13 bases between them. CDR3 length equals 15 residues. The CDR3 bases are TGTGCCAGCAGCCAAGAGGTAGGGGAACGCGAAAAACTGTTTTTT. It yields the protein CASSQEVGEREKLFF.

This clone turned up a few times. The rearrangement joins TRBV7-3 to TRBJ2-7; D is possibly TRBD1 (6 bases). V lost 5 bases and J 7 bases, leaving 18 bases between the germline ends. The CDR3 loop spans 14 amino acids. Germline values: CDR1 SGHTA, CDR2 FQGTGA. The CDR3 DNA sequence: TGTGCCAGCAGCCCAACCGACAGGCTCGGGGAGCAGTACTTC. Translation gives CASSPTDRLGEQYF.

The rearrangement uses TRBV5-1 and TRBJ2-7; 10 nucleotides line up with TRBD2. Germline loops: CDR1 SGHRS, CDR2 YFSETQ. There are 16 residues in the CDR3. Trimming cost V 4 bases and J 3 bases; bases outside gene matches: 10. The CDR3 coding sequence is TGCGCCAGCAGCGACCTAGCGGGAGCCCAAAACTACGAGCAGTACTTC. This encodes CASSDLAGAQNYEQYF.

J is TRBJ2-7 and V is TRBV15; TRBD1 matches at 7 bases. The junction had 11 bases not matched to a gene; V was cut back by 5 bases and J by 1 base. The CDR3 sequence is 16 residues long. In germline, CDR1 is LNHNV, CDR2 YYDKDF (reference sequence). CDR3 in amino acids: CATSRSGTAGSYEQYF. The CDR3 DNA is TGTGCCACCAGCCGGTCCGGGACAGCTGGTTCCTACGAGCAGTACTTC.

This clone has a single count. The chain couples TRBV7-8 to TRBJ2-1; 11 bases fit TRBD2. The V and J ends lost 5 bases and 10 bases, in that order; junction bases with no gene match: 10. CDR1 SGHVS and CDR2 FQNEAQ come from the germline V gene. This CDR3 is 15 amino acids long. The CDR3 protein is CASSPIAGGTGEQFF. The CDR3 DNA sequence: TGTGCCAGCAGCCCAATAGCGGGGGGGACAGGGGAGCAGTTCTTC. Combining the CDR3 with reference TRBV7-8 and TRBJ2-1 gives the whole variable domain GAGVSQSPRYKVAKRGQDVALRCDPISGHVSLFWYQQALGQGPEFLTYFQNEAQLDKSGLPSDRFFAERPEGSVSTLKIQRTQQEDSAVYLCASSPIAGGTGEQFFGPGTRLTVL.

This clone came up once. The chain uses TRBV2 and TRBJ2-1, with D possibly TRBD2 on 5 matching bases. From germline, CDR1 is SNHLY and CDR2 FYNNEI. V was pared by 4 bases and J by 4 bases, with 14 bases between. The CDR3 runs 15 residues. The CDR3 spells CASSGTPFGYNEQFF. CDR3 sequence (DNA): TGTGCCAGCAGTGGGACTCCGTTCGGATACAATGAGCAGTTCTTC.

The genes are TRBV25-1 and TRBJ1-3; 10 bases agree with TRBD1. The CDR3 runs 15 residues. The germline gives CDR1 MGHDK, CDR2 SYGVNS. Germline trimming cut 6 bases from V and 2 bases from J; bases unmatched to any gene: 4. This CDR3 is CASRGTGEPGNTIYF. In DNA form, the CDR3 reads TGTGCCAGCAGAGGGACAGGGGAACCTGGAAACACCATATATTTT.

The chain links TRBV2 to TRBJ1-4, with TRBD1 matching over 9 bases. The CDR3 length is 18 residues. With V trimmed by 6 bases and J by 3 bases, 14 bases remained unmatched. In germline, CDR1 is SNHLY, CDR2 FYNNEI. In nucleotides, the CDR3 is TGTGCCAGCAGAGGAGGGACAGGGTGGAGGTCAGCTAATGAAAAACTGTTTTTT. It is translated as CASRGGTGWRSANEKLFF. The complete variable domain, with remaining parts taken from reference TRBV2 and TRBJ1-4, reads EPEVTQTPSHQVTQMGQEVILRCVPISNHLYFYWYRQILGQKVEFLVSFYNNEISEKSEIFDDQFSVERPDGSNFTLKIRSTKLEDSAMYFCASRGGTGWRSANEKLFFGSGTQLSVL.